This entry describes one TCR beta chain. The sample is drawn from a study of cytomegalovirus exposure and HLA in healthy donors. Vbeta (60) and Jbeta (13) primers were used in the PCR. TCRdb's table, derived via immunoSEQ multiplex PCR, lists solely in-frame clones and lacks some. Here the sample spans some 90,000 clones, approximately 81% being singletons. Germline V gives CDR1 MGHDK, CDR2 SYGVNS. The CDR3 spans 14 residues. J was trimmed by 4 bases and V by 10 bases; bases with no gene match: 10. The rearrangement joins TRBV25-1 to TRBJ2-3; TRBD2 matches at 8 bases. Specimen: PBMCs. This TCR derives from a woman aged 65 to 85 in good health and CMV-seropositive. The CDR3 nucleotides are TGTGCCACTACTCAAGCGGGAGCCCCAGATACGCAGTATTTT. Translating it yields CATTQAGAPDTQYF. Filled out from reference TRBV25-1 and TRBJ2-3, the complete variable domain reads EADIYQTPRYLVIGTGKKITLECSQTMGHDKMYWYQQDPGMELHLIHYSYGVNSTEKGDLSSESTVSRIRTEHFPLTLESARPSHTSQYLCATTQAGAPDTQYFGPGTRLTVL.